This T cell receptor (beta chain) derives from a study of CD8+ T cells in alopecia areata. Study-wide results and limits: For patients receiving tofacitinib, scalp clonality and expanded CD8+ clones among the top 100 significantly decreased.

Indicated treatment: oral pan-JAK inhibitor, 5-10 mg twice daily. Germline V gives CDR1 SGHTA, CDR2 FQGNSA. Trimming took off 1 base at V and 0 bases at J, with 10 bases between the two ends. The length of the CDR3 is 15 residues. About this clone: Its specificity is unknown.

Sequencing used cDNA as its template, made by extracting RNA and reverse transcribing it. Using immunoSEQ multiplex PCR, the repertoire was profiled, and TCRdb retains in-frame clones only, with some absent. The profile covers 100,000 or so clones, with 60% appearing a single time and 15% to 20% taken by the ten largest. The chain employs TRBV7-2 and TRBJ2-7; D might be TRBD2 (6 bases). Sequencing was performed on CD8+ T cells sorted from blood, taken at approximately week 60, from a patient treated with tofacitinib. The clonotype comes from a human donor with alopecia areata. CDR3 in amino acids: CASSLGTTLSYEQYF. CDR3 sequence (DNA): TGTGCCAGCAGCTTAGGGACTACTCTCTCCTACGAGCAGTACTTC.